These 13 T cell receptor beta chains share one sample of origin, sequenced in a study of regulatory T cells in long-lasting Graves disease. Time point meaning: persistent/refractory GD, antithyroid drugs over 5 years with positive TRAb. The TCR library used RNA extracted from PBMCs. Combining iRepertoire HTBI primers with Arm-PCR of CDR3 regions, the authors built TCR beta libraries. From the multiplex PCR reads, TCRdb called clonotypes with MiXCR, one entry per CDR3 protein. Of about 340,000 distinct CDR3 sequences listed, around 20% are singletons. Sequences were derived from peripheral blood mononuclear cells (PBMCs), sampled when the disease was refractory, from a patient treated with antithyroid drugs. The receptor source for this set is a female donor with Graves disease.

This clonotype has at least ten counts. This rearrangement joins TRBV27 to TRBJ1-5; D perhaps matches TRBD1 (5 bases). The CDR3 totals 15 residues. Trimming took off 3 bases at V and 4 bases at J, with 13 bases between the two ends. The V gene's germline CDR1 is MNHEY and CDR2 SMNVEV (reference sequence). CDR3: CASSFGAALNQPQHF. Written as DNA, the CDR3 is TGTGCCAGCAGTTTTGGGGCAGCGCTAAATCAGCCCCAGCATTTT.

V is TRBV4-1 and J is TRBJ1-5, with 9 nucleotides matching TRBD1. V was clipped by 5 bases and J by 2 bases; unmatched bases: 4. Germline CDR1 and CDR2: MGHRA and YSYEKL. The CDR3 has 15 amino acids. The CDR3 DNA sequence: TGCGCCAGCAGCGCCGGGACAGGGCGCAATCAGCCCCAGCATTTT. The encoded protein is CASSAGTGRNQPQHF.

CDR3 sequence reads: CASSSGAVSYEQYF. The CDR3 region has the DNA TGTGCCAGCAGTTCCGGAGCGGTCTCCTACGAGCAGTACTTC. The gene calls are TRBV12-3 or TRBV12-4 and TRBJ2-7; tentative D call: TRBD2 (5 bases). Trimming took 4 bases from V and 0 from J, leaving 10 bases between them. The CDR3 covers 14 residues.

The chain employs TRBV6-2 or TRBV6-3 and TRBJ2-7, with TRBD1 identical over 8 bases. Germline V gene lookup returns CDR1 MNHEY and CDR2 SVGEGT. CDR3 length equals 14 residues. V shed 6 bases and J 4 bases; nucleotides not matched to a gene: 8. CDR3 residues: CASSPRTGKYEQYF. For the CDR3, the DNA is TGTGCCAGCAGCCCCCGGACAGGGAAATACGAGCAGTACTTC.

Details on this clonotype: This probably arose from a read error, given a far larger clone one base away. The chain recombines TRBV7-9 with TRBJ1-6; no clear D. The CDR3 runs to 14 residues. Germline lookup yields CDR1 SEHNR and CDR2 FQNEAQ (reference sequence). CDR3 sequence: CASGFLFDNSPLHF. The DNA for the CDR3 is TGTGCCAGCGGCTTCCTATTCGATAATTCACCCCTCCACTTT.

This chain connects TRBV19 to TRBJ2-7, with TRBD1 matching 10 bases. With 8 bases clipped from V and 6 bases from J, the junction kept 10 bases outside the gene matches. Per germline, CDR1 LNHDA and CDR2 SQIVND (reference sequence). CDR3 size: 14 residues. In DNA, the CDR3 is TGTGCCAGTCGGCCGGGACAGGGGCTCGGCGAGCAGTACTTC. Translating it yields CASRPGQGLGEQYF.

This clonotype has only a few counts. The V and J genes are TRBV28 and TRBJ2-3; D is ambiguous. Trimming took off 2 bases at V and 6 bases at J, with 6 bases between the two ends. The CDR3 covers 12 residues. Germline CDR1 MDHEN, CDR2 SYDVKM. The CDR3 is CASSLLPDTQYF. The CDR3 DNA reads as TGTGCCAGCAGTTTACTGCCGGATACGCAGTATTTT.

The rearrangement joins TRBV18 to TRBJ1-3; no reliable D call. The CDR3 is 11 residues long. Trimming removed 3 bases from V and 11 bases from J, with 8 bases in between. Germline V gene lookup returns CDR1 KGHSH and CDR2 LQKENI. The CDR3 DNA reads TGTGCCAGCTCACCGCAGGAATCCATATATTTT. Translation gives CASSPQESIYF.

DNA of the CDR3: TGTGCCAGTAGTAGCCAAGGGTTTCTGGGTTCACCCCTCCACTTT. It is translated as CASSSQGFLGSPLHF. The rearrangement joins TRBV19 to TRBJ1-6; D remains unclear. Looked up from germline, CDR1 is LNHDA and CDR2 is SQIVND (reference sequence). The CDR3 covers 15 residues. V lost 4 bases and J lost 9, with 16 bases in between.

The CDR3 protein is CASRILPDEAFF. The CDR3 DNA reads as TGTGCCAGCAGAATCCTCCCCGATGAAGCTTTCTTT. This rearrangement joins TRBV7-9 to TRBJ1-1; D not certain. Trimming left V 6 bases short and J 7 bases short, with 12 bases between. CDR3 size: 12 residues. CDR1 is SEHNR and CDR2 is FQNEAQ in the germline V gene (reference sequence).

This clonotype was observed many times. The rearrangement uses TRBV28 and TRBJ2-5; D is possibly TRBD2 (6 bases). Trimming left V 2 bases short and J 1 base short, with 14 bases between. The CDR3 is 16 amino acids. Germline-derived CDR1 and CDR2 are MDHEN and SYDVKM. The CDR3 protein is CASSLALREPQETQYF. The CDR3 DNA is TGTGCCAGCAGTTTAGCCCTACGGGAGCCCCAAGAGACCCAGTACTTC.

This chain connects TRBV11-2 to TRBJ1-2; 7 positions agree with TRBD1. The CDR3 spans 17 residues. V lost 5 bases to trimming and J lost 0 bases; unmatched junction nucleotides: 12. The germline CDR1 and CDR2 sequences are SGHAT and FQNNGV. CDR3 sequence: CASSEGQALIPNYGYTF. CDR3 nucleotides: TGTGCCAGCAGCGAAGGACAGGCCCTGATTCCTAACTATGGCTACACCTTC.

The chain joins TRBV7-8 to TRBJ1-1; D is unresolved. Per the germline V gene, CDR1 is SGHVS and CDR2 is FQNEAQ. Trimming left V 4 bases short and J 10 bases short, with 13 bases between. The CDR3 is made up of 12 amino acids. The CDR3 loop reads CASSSQGLGAFF. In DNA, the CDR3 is TGTGCCAGCAGCTCCCAAGGCTTGGGAGCTTTCTTT.